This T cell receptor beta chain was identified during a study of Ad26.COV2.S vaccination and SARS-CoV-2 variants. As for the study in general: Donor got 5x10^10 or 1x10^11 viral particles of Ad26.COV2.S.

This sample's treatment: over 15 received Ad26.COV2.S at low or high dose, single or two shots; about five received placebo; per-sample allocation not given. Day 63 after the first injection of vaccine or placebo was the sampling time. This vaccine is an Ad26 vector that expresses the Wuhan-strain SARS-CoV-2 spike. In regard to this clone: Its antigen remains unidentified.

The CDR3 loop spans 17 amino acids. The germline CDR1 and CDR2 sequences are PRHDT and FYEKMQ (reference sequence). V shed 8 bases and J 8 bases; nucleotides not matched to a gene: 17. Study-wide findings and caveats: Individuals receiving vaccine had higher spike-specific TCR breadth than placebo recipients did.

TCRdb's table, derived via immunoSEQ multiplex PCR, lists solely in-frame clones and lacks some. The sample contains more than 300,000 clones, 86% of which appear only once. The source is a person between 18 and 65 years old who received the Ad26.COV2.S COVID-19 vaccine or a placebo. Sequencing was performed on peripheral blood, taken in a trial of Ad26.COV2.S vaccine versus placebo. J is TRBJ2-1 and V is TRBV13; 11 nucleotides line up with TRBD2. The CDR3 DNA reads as TGTGCCAGCCGTTATCTAGCGGGAGGCCATGTTCGTGATGAGCAGTTCTTC. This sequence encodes CASRYLAGGHVRDEQFF.